One TCR beta chain is described in this entry. Its target is unknown. The data are from a study of Tregs in tolerant kidney transplant recipients. The overall study: The nonmyeloablative bone marrow transplants came from related graft donors, with transient mixed chimerism.

An overnight rest at 37°C with 150 to 250 IU/ml IL-2 preceded regulatory T cell sorting from thawed PBMCs. Trimming took 4 bases from V and 9 from J, leaving 19 bases between them. In germline, CDR1 is SNHLY, CDR2 FYNNEI. CDR3 length: 15 amino acids. The study's findings and limits: Validation in larger populations is needed because few patients were studied. Antigen-driven expansion was suggested because donor-specific Tregs expanded more than all Tregs in tolerant patients.

Only in-frame clones appear in the TCRdb table, and some are missing; sequencing was by immunoSEQ multiplex PCR. There are tens of thousands of clones in the sample; around 93% occur only once, and around 0.32% lies in the top ten. The chain carries TRBV2 and TRBJ1-5; perhaps TRBD1 as D (5 bases). The receptor comes from a human donor who received a combined kidney and bone marrow transplant. The material sequenced was Tregs from blood, taken before the transplant. CDR3 sequence reads: CASSVDSTLTGPQHF. CDR3 bases: TGTGCCAGCAGTGTTGATTCCACATTAACAGGGCCCCAGCATTTT.